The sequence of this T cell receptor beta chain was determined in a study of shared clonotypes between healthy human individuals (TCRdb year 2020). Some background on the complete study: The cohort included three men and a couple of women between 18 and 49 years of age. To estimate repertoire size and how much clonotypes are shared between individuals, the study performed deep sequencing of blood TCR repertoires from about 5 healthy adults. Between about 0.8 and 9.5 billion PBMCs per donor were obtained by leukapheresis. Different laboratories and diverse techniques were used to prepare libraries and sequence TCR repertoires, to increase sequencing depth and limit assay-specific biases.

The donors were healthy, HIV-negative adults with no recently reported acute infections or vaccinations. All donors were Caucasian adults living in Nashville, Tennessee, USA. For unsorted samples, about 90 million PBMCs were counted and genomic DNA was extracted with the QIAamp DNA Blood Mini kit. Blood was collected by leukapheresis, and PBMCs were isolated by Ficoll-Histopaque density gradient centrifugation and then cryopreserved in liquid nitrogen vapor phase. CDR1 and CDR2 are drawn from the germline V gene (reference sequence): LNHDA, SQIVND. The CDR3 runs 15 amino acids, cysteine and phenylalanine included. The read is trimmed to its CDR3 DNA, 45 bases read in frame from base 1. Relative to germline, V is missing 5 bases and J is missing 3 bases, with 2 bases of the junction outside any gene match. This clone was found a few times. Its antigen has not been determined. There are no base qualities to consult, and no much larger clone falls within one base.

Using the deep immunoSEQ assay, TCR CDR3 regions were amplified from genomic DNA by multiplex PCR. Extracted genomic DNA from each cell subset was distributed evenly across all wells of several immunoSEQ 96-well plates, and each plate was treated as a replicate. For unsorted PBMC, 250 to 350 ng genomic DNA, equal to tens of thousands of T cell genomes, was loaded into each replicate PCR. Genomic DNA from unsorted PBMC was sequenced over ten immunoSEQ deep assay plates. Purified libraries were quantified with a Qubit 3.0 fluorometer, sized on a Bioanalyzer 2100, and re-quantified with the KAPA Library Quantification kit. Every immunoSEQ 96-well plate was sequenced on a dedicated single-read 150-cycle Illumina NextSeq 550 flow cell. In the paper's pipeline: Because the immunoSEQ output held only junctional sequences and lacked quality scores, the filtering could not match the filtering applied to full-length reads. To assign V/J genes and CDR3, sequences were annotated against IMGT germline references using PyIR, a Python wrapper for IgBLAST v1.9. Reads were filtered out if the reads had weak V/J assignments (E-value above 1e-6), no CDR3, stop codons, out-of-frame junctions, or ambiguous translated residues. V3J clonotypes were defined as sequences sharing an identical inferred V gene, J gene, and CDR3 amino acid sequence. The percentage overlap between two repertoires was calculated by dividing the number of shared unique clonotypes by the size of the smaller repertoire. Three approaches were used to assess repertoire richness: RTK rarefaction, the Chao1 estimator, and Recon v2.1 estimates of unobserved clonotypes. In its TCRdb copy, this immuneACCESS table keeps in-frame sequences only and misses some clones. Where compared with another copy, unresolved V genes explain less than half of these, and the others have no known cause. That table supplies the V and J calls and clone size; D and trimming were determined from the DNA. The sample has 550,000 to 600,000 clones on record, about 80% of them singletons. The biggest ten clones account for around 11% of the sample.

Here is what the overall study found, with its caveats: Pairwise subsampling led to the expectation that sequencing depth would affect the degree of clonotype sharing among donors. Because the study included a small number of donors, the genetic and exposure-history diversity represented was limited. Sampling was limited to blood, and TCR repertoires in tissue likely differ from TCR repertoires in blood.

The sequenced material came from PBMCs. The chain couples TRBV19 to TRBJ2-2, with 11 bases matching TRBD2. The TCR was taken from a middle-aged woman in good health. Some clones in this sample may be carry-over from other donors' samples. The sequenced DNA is TGTGCCAGTAGTGTACTAGCGGGAGACACCGGGGAGCTGTTTTTT. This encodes CASSVLAGDTGELFF.